This TCR beta chain is drawn from a study of T cells in Graves' hyperthyroidism and ophthalmopathy. Researchers took RNA transcripts and amplified the TCR beta CDR3 regions from them. Initially, a first-round RT-PCR of the TCR CDR3 employed the HTBI primer set. A single record per CDR3 protein comes from TCRdb applying MiXCR to the multiplex PCR reads. Seen here are about 640,000 distinct CDR3 sequences, less than 25% observed once, and the top ten hold around a third. This clonotype was detected ten times or more. Trimming removed 0 bases from V and 6 bases from J, with 6 bases in between. Germline V gene lookup returns CDR1 SGHRS and CDR2 YFSETQ. There are 13 residues in the CDR3.

The sequence came from a man younger than 45 with Graves' ophthalmopathy. The rearrangement uses TRBV5-1 and TRBJ2-2; D tentatively reads TRBD1 or TRBD2 (5 bases each). The sequenced sample consisted of blood. The CDR3 coding sequence is TGCGCCAGCAGCTTGGCGGGACCCGGGGAGCTGTTTTTT. Its protein product is CASSLAGPGELFF.